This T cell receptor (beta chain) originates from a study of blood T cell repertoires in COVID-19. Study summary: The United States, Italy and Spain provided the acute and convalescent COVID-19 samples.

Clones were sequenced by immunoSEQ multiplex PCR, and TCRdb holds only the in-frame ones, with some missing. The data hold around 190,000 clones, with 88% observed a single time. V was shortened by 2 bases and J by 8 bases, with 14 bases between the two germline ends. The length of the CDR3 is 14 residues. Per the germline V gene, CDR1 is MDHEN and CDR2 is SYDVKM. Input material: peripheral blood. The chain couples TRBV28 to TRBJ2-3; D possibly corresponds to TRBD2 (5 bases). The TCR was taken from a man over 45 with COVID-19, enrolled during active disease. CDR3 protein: CASSLGSDLGTQYF. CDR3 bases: TGTGCCAGCAGTTTAGGGTCGGACTTGGGTACGCAGTATTTT.